Listed below are T cell receptor beta chains from one sample, sequenced in a study of blood T cell repertoires in COVID-19. The data were produced by immunoSEQ multiplex PCR, yet TCRdb's version contains in-frame clones alone and is incomplete. The table lists a few hundred thousand clones, roughly 85% of them singletons. Sequenced input: peripheral blood. Receptors originate from a man in his fifties with active or convalescent COVID-19. CDR3s include the opening cysteine and the closing phenylalanine or tryptophan. Each record gives: D gene, J gene, V gene, CDR3 protein, CDR3 DNA. D genes are given only for firm matches.

. TRBJ2-1 TRBV6-5 CASSSPGGSGNEQFF TGTGCCAGCAGTTCCCCTGGAGGTAGCGGCAATGAGCAGTTCTTC
TRBD2 TRBJ2-7 TRBV3-1/TRBV3-2 CASSNGLGPYEQYF TGTGCCAGCAGCAACGGACTAGGCCCATACGAGCAGTACTTC
TRBD1 TRBJ2-3 TRBV6-1 CASSEALLQGADTQYF TGTGCCAGCAGTGAAGCCCTCTTACAGGGGGCGGATACGCAGTATTTT
. TRBJ2-7 TRBV4-3 CASSQDHLRGYEQYF TGCGCCAGCAGCCAAGATCACCTAAGGGGCTACGAGCAGTACTTC
TRBD1 TRBJ1-1 TRBV5-1 CASSTRTGGNTEAFF TGCGCCAGCAGCACACGGACAGGTGGGAACACTGAAGCTTTCTTT
. TRBJ1-1 TRBV4-3 CASSQTTNTEAFF TGCGCCAGCAGCCAAACAACGAACACTGAAGCTTTCTTT
TRBD1 TRBJ1-4 TRBV6-5 CASSNRQGLGEKLFF TGTGCCAGCAGTAACCGACAGGGTTTGGGAGAAAAACTGTTTTTT
. TRBJ2-5 TRBV24-1 CATSDRIAGETQYF TGTGCCACCAGTGATAGGATCGCGGGGGAGACCCAGTACTTC
. TRBJ1-1 TRBV6-5 CASSLTLGGNAEAFF TGTGCCAGCAGCCTGACCTTAGGGGGTAACGCTGAAGCTTTCTTT
. TRBJ1-5 TRBV10-2 CASSESARNQPQHF TGCGCCAGCAGTGAGTCCGCGCGGAATCAGCCCCAGCATTTT
. TRBJ1-5 TRBV18 CASSPAAGNQPQHF TGTGCCAGCTCACCTGCGGCAGGCAATCAGCCCCAGCATTTT